These T cell receptor beta chains were read from a single sample in a study of early T cells in non-severe SARS-CoV-2 infection. TCRdb re-derived calls from the 5' RACE reads in MiXCR, one entry per CDR3 protein. The table shows some 45,000 distinct CDR3 sequences, with approximately 9% occurring only once. The sequencing here drew on whole blood, taken at baseline. The receptor set was obtained from an adult who was a healthcare worker with PCR-confirmed SARS-CoV-2 infection or an uninfected control (not recorded which). Each CDR3 is given with its conserved first and last residue. D genes are given only for firm matches. The size entry is marked missing in some rows and otherwise reads once, few, many or a size class.

v_call,d_call,j_call,clone_size,cdr3_aa,cdr3_nt
TRBV9,NA,TRBJ2-5,NA,CASSVVATREETQYF,TGTGCCAGCAGCGTAGTAGCTACCCGAGAAGAGACCCAGTACTTC
TRBV28,NA,TRBJ1-2,many,CASTSRGGGYGYTF,TGTGCCAGCACCTCCCGAGGGGGAGGCTATGGCTACACCTTC
TRBV11-2,NA,TRBJ2-3,NA,CASSLLSDTQYF,TGTGCCAGCAGCTTACTATCAGATACGCAGTATTTT
TRBV27,NA,TRBJ1-1,few,CASSLRAGMGRNTEAFF,TGTGCCAGCAGTTTAAGGGCAGGGATGGGGAGGAACACTGAAGCTTTCTTT
TRBV6-5,NA,TRBJ1-2,few,CASRDGKGNYGYTF,TGTGCCAGCAGAGACGGCAAGGGCAACTATGGCTACACCTTC
TRBV11-3,NA,TRBJ2-6,few,CASSLDQSSGANVLTF,TGTGCCAGCAGCTTAGACCAGAGCTCTGGGGCCAACGTCCTGACTTTC
TRBV28,NA,TRBJ2-7,many,CASSSQTGSGFYEQYF,TGTGCCAGCAGTTCCCAGACAGGTTCGGGCTTCTACGAGCAGTACTTC
TRBV3-1,NA,TRBJ2-1,NA,CASSQDRASVRNEQFF,TGTGCCAGCAGCCAAGATCGGGCGTCCGTTAGGAATGAGCAGTTCTTC
TRBV28,NA,TRBJ2-7,few,CAVGRVSPYEQYF,TGTGCCGTGGGCAGGGTATCCCCCTACGAGCAGTACTTC
TRBV11-2,NA,TRBJ2-1,few,CASSASTGYNEQFF,TGTGCCAGCAGCGCATCGACAGGCTACAATGAGCAGTTCTTC
TRBV7-9,TRBD2,TRBJ2-5,many,CASSLVSGGQETQYF,TGTGCCAGCAGCTTAGTTAGCGGGGGACAAGAGACCCAGTACTTC
TRBV29-1,TRBD1,TRBJ2-7,NA,CSVQPNRDRGFDEQYF,TGCAGCGTTCAACCCAACCGGGACAGGGGGTTCGACGAGCAGTACTTC
TRBV6-1,NA,TRBJ1-1,many,CASSESGSGTEAFF,TGTGCCAGCAGTGAATCAGGGTCGGGCACTGAAGCTTTCTTT
TRBV28,TRBD1,TRBJ2-3,NA,CAISGWTGTGKNTDTQYF,TGTGCCATCTCGGGGTGGACGGGGACAGGGAAAAACACAGATACGCAGTATTTT
TRBV4-1,NA,TRBJ1-4,NA,CASSQVATNEKLFF,TGCGCCAGCAGCCAAGTGGCAACTAATGAAAAACTGTTTTTT
TRBV2,NA,TRBJ2-3,few,CASSDDSHTDTQYF,TGTGCCAGCAGTGACGACAGTCACACAGATACGCAGTATTTT
TRBV10-1,NA,TRBJ2-1,NA,CASSEFGLGEQFF,TGCGCCAGCAGTGAGTTTGGCCTCGGTGAGCAGTTCTTC
TRBV7-9,TRBD1,TRBJ2-7,NA,CASSATGDEQYF,TGTGCCAGCAGCGCGACAGGGGACGAGCAGTACTTC
TRBV7-9,NA,TRBJ1-1,NA,CSSSPTDNTEAFF,TGTTCCAGCAGCCCGACAGACAACACTGAAGCTTTCTTT
TRBV7-9,TRBD1,TRBJ1-5,NA,CASSPGQGFQPQHF,TGTGCCAGCAGCCCGGGACAGGGGTTTCAGCCCCAGCATTTT
TRBV20-1,TRBD2,TRBJ2-7,few,CSVRAGGRSLSEQYF,TGCAGTGTTCGAGCGGGAGGCCGTAGTCTCAGCGAGCAGTACTTC
TRBV6-6,NA,TRBJ2-3,NA,CASSYSVSDTQYF,TGTGCCAGCAGTTACTCAGTTTCAGATACGCAGTATTTT
TRBV7-2,NA,TRBJ1-1,many,CASSLVINTEAFF,TGTGCCAGCAGCTTAGTGATAAACACTGAAGCTTTCTTT
TRBV24-1,TRBD2,TRBJ2-5,NA,CATSDPRAGQETQYF,TGTGCCACCAGTGATCCAAGAGCGGGGCAGGAGACCCAGTACTTC
TRBV15,NA,TRBJ2-3,NA,CATSRDPGTDTQYF,TGTGCCACCAGCAGAGATCCCGGCACAGATACGCAGTATTTT
TRBV12-3/TRBV12-4,TRBD2,TRBJ2-2,many,CASRPGLANTGELFF,TGTGCCAGCAGACCGGGACTAGCCAACACCGGGGAGCTGTTTTTT
TRBV29-1,NA,TRBJ2-3,few,CSVTADTQYF,TGCAGCGTCACCGCAGATACGCAGTATTTT
TRBV5-1,NA,TRBJ2-3,many,CASSLGTGSGTDTQYF,TGCGCCAGCAGCTTGGGTACGGGGAGTGGAACAGATACGCAGTATTTT
TRBV2,NA,TRBJ2-1,many,CASSEAPRGREEQFF,TGTGCCAGCAGTGAAGCCCCCCGGGGCCGCGAGGAGCAGTTCTTC
TRBV7-3,TRBD1,TRBJ1-1,few,CASSTGPNTEAFF,TGTGCCAGCTCGACAGGGCCGAACACTGAAGCTTTCTTT